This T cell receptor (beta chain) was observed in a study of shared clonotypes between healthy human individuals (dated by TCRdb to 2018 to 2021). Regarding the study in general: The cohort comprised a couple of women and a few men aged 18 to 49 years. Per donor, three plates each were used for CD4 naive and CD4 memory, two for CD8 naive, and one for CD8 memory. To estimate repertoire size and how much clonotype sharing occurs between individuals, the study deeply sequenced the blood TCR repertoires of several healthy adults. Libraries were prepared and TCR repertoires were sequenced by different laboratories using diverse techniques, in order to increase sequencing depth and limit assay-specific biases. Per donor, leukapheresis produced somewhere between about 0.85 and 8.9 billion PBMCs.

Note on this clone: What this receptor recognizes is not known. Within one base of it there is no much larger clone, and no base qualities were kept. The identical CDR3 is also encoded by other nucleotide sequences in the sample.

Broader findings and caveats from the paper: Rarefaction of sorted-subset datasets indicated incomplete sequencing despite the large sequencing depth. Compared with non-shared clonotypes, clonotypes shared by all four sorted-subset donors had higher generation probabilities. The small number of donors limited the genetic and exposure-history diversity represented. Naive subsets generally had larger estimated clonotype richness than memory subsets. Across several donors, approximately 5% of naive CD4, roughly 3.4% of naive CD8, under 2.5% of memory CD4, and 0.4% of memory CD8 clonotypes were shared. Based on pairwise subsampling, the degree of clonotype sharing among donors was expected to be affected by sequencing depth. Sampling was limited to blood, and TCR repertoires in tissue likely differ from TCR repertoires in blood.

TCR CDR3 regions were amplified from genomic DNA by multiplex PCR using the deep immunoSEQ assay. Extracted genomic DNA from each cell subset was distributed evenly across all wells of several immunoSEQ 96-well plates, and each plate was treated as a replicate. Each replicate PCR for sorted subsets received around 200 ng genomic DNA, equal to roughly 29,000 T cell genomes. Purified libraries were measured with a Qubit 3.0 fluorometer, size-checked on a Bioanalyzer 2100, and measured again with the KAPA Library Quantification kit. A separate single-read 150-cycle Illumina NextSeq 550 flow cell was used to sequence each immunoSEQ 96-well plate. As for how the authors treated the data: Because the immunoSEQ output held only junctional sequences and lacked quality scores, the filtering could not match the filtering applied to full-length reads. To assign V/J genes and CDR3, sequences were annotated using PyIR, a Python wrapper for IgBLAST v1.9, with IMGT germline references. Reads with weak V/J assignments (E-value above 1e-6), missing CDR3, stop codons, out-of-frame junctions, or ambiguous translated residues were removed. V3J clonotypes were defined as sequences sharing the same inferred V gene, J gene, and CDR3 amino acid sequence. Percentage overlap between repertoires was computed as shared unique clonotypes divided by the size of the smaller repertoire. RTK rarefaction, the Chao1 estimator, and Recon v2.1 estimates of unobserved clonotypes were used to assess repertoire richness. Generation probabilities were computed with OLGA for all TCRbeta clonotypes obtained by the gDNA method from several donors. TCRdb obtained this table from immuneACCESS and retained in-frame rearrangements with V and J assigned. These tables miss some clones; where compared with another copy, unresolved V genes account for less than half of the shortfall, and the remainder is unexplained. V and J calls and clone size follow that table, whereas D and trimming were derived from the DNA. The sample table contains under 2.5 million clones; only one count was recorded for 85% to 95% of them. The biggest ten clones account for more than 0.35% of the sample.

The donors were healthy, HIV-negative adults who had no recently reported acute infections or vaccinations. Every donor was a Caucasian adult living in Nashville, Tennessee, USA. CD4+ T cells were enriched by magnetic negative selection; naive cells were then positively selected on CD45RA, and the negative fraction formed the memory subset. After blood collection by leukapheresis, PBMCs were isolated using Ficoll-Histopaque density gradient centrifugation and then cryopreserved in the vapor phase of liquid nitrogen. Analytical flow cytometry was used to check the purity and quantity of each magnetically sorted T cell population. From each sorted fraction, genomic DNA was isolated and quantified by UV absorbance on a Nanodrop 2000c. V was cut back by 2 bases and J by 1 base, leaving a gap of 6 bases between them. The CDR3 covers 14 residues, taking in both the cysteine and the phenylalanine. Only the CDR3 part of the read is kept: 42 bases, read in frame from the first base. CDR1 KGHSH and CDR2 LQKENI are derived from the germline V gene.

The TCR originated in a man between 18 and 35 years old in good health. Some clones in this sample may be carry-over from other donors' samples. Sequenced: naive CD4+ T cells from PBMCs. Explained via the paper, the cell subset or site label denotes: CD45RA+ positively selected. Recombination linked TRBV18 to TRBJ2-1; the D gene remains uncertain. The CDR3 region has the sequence CASSPGLSYNEQFF. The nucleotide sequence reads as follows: TGTGCCAGCTCACCAGGGCTATCCTACAATGAGCAGTTCTTC.